Shown below are 16 T cell receptor beta chains from a single sample sequenced in a study of siplizumab effects on memory and regulatory T cells. Using immunoSEQ multiplex PCR, the repertoire was profiled, and TCRdb retains in-frame clones only, with some absent. The sample shows over 95,000 clones, over 85% of them seen only once. Material: non-Treg CD4+ T cells sorted from blood. Receptor source: a human donor in good health.

The rearrangement uses TRBV11-2 and TRBJ1-6; D call uncertain. The germline V gene has CDR1 SGHAT and CDR2 FQNNGV. The CDR3 consists of 14 residues. Trimming pared 3 bases from V and 6 bases from J, leaving 9 bases between. The CDR3 DNA follows: TGTGCCAGCAGCTTGCAGTTTCCTAATTCACCCCTCCACTTT. Its translation is CASSLQFPNSPLHF.

The chain links TRBV2 to TRBJ2-3; 9 nucleotides agree with TRBD2. With V trimmed by 3 bases and J by 8 bases, 9 bases remained unmatched. The CDR3 contains 15 residues. Germline V lookup: CDR1 SNHLY, CDR2 FYNNEI. The CDR3 nucleotides are TGTGCCAGCAGTGATAGAGCGGGGGGTTTGGGTACGCAGTATTTT. Its protein product is CASSDRAGGLGTQYF.

The chain carries TRBV9 and TRBJ2-5, with D perhaps matching TRBD2 (6 bases). Per the germline V gene, CDR1 is SGDLS and CDR2 is YYNGEE. This CDR3 spans 16 amino acids. The V end was cut by 0 bases, the J end by 1 base, with 13 bases between. For the CDR3, the DNA is TGTGCCAGCAGCGTAGCTACTAGCCCCCTCCAAGAGACCCAGTACTTC. Protein sequence: CASSVATSPLQETQYF.

The V gene is TRBV9, the J gene TRBJ1-2, with a possible D match to TRBD1 (5 bases). From germline, CDR1 is SGDLS and CDR2 YYNGEE. The V end was cut by 1 base, the J end by 6 bases, with 13 bases between. The CDR3 is made up of 14 amino acids. The CDR3 nucleotides are TGTGCCAGCAGCGTAACACAGGAAAATCATGGCTACACCTTC. Translated: CASSVTQENHGYTF. The variable domain in full, completed from reference TRBV9 and TRBJ1-2, reads DSGVTQTPKHLITATGQRVTLRCSPRSGDLSVYWYQQSLDQGLQFLIQYYNGEERAKGNILERFSAQQFPDLHSELNLSSLELGDSALYFCASSVTQENHGYTFGSGTRLTVV.

The V gene is TRBV9, the J gene TRBJ2-1; D is unresolved. Deletions cut 2 bases from V and 0 bases from J, with 9 bases between. The CDR3 covers 15 residues. Germline assignment: CDR1 SGDLS and CDR2 YYNGEE. CDR3: CASSVQPSSYNEQFF. CDR3 DNA sequence: TGTGCCAGCAGCGTCCAACCATCCTCCTACAATGAGCAGTTCTTC.

V and J are TRBV5-4 and TRBJ2-5; 8 nucleotides match TRBD2. This CDR3 has 16 amino acids. Germline loops: CDR1 SGHNT, CDR2 YYREEE (reference sequence). J gave up 3 bases and V 0 bases, and 7 bases lay outside the gene matches. The CDR3 region is CASSLAPTSGKETQYF. CDR3 DNA sequence: TGTGCCAGCAGCTTGGCCCCTACTAGCGGAAAAGAGACCCAGTACTTC.

The chain joins TRBV6-5 to TRBJ2-7, with TRBD1 matching over 9 bases. The CDR3 spans 15 residues. Unmatched junction bases numbered 0, after V lost 0 bases and J lost 0 bases. Germline V gene sequence: CDR1 MNHEY, CDR2 SVGAGI. The CDR3 DNA reads TGTGCCAGCAGTTACTCGGGACAGGGCTCCTACGAGCAGTACTTC. Amino acids: CASSYSGQGSYEQYF.

This chain connects TRBV6-5 to TRBJ2-7; either TRBD1 or TRBD2 may supply D (6 bases each). The V gene's germline CDR1 is MNHEY and CDR2 SVGAGI. Trimming left V 6 bases short and J 4 bases short, with 19 bases between. This CDR3 is built from 15 residues. DNA for the CDR3: TGTGCCAGCAGAGGGGAAGAGGGGGGCAGATACGAGCAGTACTTC. It specifies CASRGEEGGRYEQYF.

J is TRBJ2-2 and V is TRBV6-5, with 8 bases fitting TRBD1. The germline V gene has CDR1 MNHEY and CDR2 SVGAGI. Trimming cost V 7 bases and J 8 bases; bases outside gene matches: 12. The CDR3 contains 15 residues. This chain's CDR3 is CASKSQGATPGELFF. CDR3 nucleotides: TGTGCCAGCAAATCGCAGGGGGCGACCCCGGGGGAGCTGTTTTTT.

This clone is a singleton in its sample. The genes are TRBV11-2 and TRBJ2-5; 9 nucleotides line up with TRBD2. V lost 1 base to trimming and J lost 0 bases; unmatched junction nucleotides: 3. The CDR3 sequence is 16 residues long. The V gene's germline CDR1 is SGHAT and CDR2 FQNNGV. CDR3 nucleotides: TGTGCCAGCAGCTTAGGTCTAGCGGGGTACCAAGAGACCCAGTACTTC. Translating gives CASSLGLAGYQETQYF.

The V call is TRBV19, the J call TRBJ1-4; 7 positions match TRBD1. This CDR3 has 16 amino acids. Germline CDR1 is LNHDA and CDR2 is SQIVND (reference sequence). Trimming at V came to 3 bases and at J to 8 bases, leaving 12 bases not matched to a gene. DNA of the CDR3: TGTGCCAGTAGTATGGGTGCGGGACAGTCCGTCGAAAAACTGTTTTTT. Residues: CASSMGAGQSVEKLFF.

The V and J genes are TRBV2 and TRBJ2-5; the D is unclear. In germline, CDR1 is SNHLY, CDR2 FYNNEI. CDR3 size: 14 residues. V lost 7 bases and J lost 5, with 17 bases in between. The CDR3: CASTARAPHETQYF. The CDR3 DNA sequence: TGTGCCAGCACCGCCCGGGCTCCCCATGAGACCCAGTACTTC.

A note on this clone: A junction boundary mismatches the germline segment, possibly from a read error. This chain links TRBV5-1 with TRBJ2-7; no firm D call. This CDR3 spans 13 amino acids. Germline-derived CDR1 and CDR2 are SGHRS and YFSETQ. CDR3 coding DNA: TGCGCCAGCCGCTTAAGCGCCGGCTACGAGCAGTACTTC. Translated: CASRLSAGYEQYF.

The rearrangement uses TRBV25-1 and TRBJ2-2; the D gene is possibly TRBD2 (6 bases). Germline loops: CDR1 MGHDK, CDR2 SYGVNS. This CDR3 is built from 13 residues. Trimming shortened V by 7 bases and J by 5 bases, and 11 bases separated the two germline ends. The CDR3 bases are TGTGCCAGCATACGTGGAGGGACCGGGGAGCTGTTTTTT. Translation gives CASIRGGTGELFF.

CDR3 DNA: TGTGCCAGCAGCTCCCCGGGGGCAGGCGTACAAGAGACCCAGTACTTC. Translated, it gives CASSSPGAGVQETQYF. This chain uses TRBV7-9 with TRBJ2-5; either TRBD1 or TRBD2 may fit D (6 bases each). Looked up from germline, CDR1 is SEHNR and CDR2 is FQNEAQ (reference sequence). The CDR3 consists of 16 residues. Between the trimmed V and J ends, which lost 4 bases and 2 bases, there was a span of 17 bases.

The rearrangement links TRBV7-2 to TRBJ1-1; 9 bases are a match to TRBD1. Trimming took 5 bases from V and 4 from J; bases not matched to a gene: 5. The CDR3 covers 14 residues. Germline V gene sequence: CDR1 SGHTA, CDR2 FQGNSA. This CDR3 is CASSPGQGGTEAFF. DNA for the CDR3: TGTGCCAGCAGCCCGGGACAGGGAGGCACTGAAGCTTTCTTT.